Below, 30 T cell receptor beta chains from the same sample are listed, as sequenced in a study of blood T cells in healthy people across ages. Next came a second PCR, run for about 7 to 11 cycles, which used a sample-barcoded 5' primer along with a J-beta primer mix. From the 5' RACE reads, TCRdb called clonotypes with MiXCR, one entry per CDR3 protein. The sample records over a million distinct CDR3 sequences, 45% to 70% being singletons. The specimen was blood. All receptors derive from a man aged 18 to 29 in good health.

V is TRBV5-1 and J is TRBJ2-6; possibly TRBD2 for D (5 bases). CDR1 SGHRS and CDR2 YFSETQ come from the germline V gene. The CDR3 runs 17 residues. V was shortened by 2 bases and J by 2 bases, with 14 bases between the two germline ends. The CDR3 bases are TGCGCCAGCAGCTTAGGTCTAGCAACCCCTGGGGCCAACGTCCTGACTTTC. The encoded protein is CASSLGLATPGANVLTF.

The chain combines TRBV2 with TRBJ2-4; TRBD1 agrees at 7 bases. With the DNA end fitting TRBJ2-7 better, the J assignment may be wrong. CDR1 is SNHLY, CDR2 FYNNEI, per germline. This CDR3 spans 13 amino acids. The CDR3 region is CASSVNRGYEQYF. The CDR3 DNA sequence: TGTGCCAGCAGTGTTAACAGGGGCTACGAGCAGTACTTC.

In its sample, this clonotype was seen many times. The rearrangement joins TRBV14 to TRBJ2-4; no definite D call. Germline V gives CDR1 SGHDN, CDR2 FVKESK. The V end lost 0 bases, the J end lost 5 bases, and 5 bases lay between the germline ends. This CDR3 has 13 residues. The DNA of the CDR3 is TGTGCCAGCAGCCAAGATCTGGAAAACATTCAGTACTTC. Translation gives CASSQDLENIQYF.

The rearrangement joins TRBV7-9 to TRBJ2-6, with 9 positions matching TRBD1. The V segment lost 4 bases and the J segment 2 bases; nucleotides outside the gene matches: 6. The V gene's germline CDR1 is SEHNR and CDR2 FQNEAQ (reference sequence). The CDR3 is 17 residues long. The CDR3 region is CASSSLRDRAGANVLTF. The DNA for the CDR3 is TGTGCCAGCAGCTCCTTACGGGACAGGGCTGGGGCCAACGTCCTGACTTTC.

V gene TRBV3-1 combines with J gene TRBJ2-1; D call uncertain. This CDR3 has 13 residues. V was trimmed by 3 bases and J by 5 bases, leaving 8 bases between them. In germline, CDR1 is LGHDT, CDR2 YNNKEL (reference sequence). CDR3: CASSQRPDNEQFF. The CDR3 nucleotides read TGTGCCAGCAGCCAGAGGCCGGACAATGAGCAGTTCTTC.

The DNA of the CDR3 is TGCAGCGTAGGAACAGGGGAGGGGTCCGGGGAGCTGTTTTTT. Amino acid sequence: CSVGTGEGSGELFF. The chain recombines TRBV29-1 with TRBJ2-2; perhaps D is TRBD1 or TRBD2 (7 bases each). This CDR3 comprises 14 residues. V was clipped by 6 bases and J by 6 bases, with 17 bases between them. Germline V gene data show CDR1 as SQVTM and CDR2 as ANQGSEA.

J is TRBJ2-3 and V is TRBV20-1, with 11 bases matching TRBD2. After removal of 0 bases from V and 10 bases from J, the junction contained 6 bases not matched to a gene. CDR1 is DFQATT and CDR2 is SNEGSKA in the germline V gene (reference sequence). CDR3 length: 14 amino acids. The CDR3 loop is CSARELAGVGAQYF. In nucleotides, the CDR3 is TGCAGTGCTAGAGAACTAGCGGGAGTTGGAGCGCAGTATTTT.

The CDR3 is CATSQLRDSTDTQYF. CDR3 DNA: TGTGCCACCAGCCAACTCCGGGACAGCACAGATACGCAGTATTTT. The V gene is TRBV15, the J gene TRBJ2-3; D tentatively reads TRBD1 or TRBD2 (5 bases each). V lost 5 bases and J 0 bases, leaving 12 bases between the germline ends. CDR1 and CDR2 from the germline V gene are LNHNV and YYDKDF (reference sequence). The CDR3 covers 15 residues.

The genes are TRBV7-8 and TRBJ1-2, with D possibly being TRBD1 (5 bases). Trimming shortened V by 7 bases and J by 2 bases, and 17 bases separated the two germline ends. CDR3 length: 15 residues. Germline V gene sequence: CDR1 SGHVS, CDR2 FQNEAQ. CDR3 in DNA: TGTGCCAGCATCCCGGCGGGGGGTTCCAACTATGGCTACACCTTC. Its translation is CASIPAGGSNYGYTF.

CDR3 coding DNA: TGTGCCAGCACCCCGGACGGGACGGGGGTAACAGAAGCTTTCTTT. It translates to CASTPDGTGVTEAFF. The chain carries TRBV6-5 and TRBJ1-1; weak D call: TRBD1 (5 bases). Germline CDR1 is MNHEY and CDR2 is SVGAGI. CDR3 length: 15 amino acids. V was shortened by 7 bases and J by 8 bases, with 23 bases between the two germline ends.

The CDR3 protein is CASSELTTNEQFF. The CDR3 region has the DNA TGTGCCAGCAGTGAATTGACTACGAATGAGCAGTTCTTC. The chain recombines TRBV25-1 with TRBJ2-1; D possibly corresponds to TRBD2 (5 bases). Trimming removed 1 base from V and 7 bases from J, with 8 bases in between. There are 13 residues in the CDR3. The germline V gene encodes CDR1 MGHDK and CDR2 SYGVNS.

The CDR3 coding sequence is TGTGCCAGCAGTGTGGGGGAACAGCAAGCTTTCTTT. The encoded protein is CASSVGEQQAFF. The chain employs TRBV6-2 or TRBV6-3 and TRBJ1-1, with TRBD1 as a possible D gene (5 bases). V lost 5 bases to trimming and J lost 9 bases, with 13 bases between them. Germline CDR1 and CDR2: MNHEY and SVGEGT. CDR3 length equals 12 residues.

This clonotype has a handful of counts. The rearrangement joins TRBV20-1 to TRBJ2-7; no clear D gene. Germline values: CDR1 DFQATT, CDR2 SNEGSKA (reference sequence). Trimming shortened V by 6 bases and J by 2 bases, and 14 bases separated the two germline ends. The CDR3 sequence is 13 residues long. The DNA of the CDR3 is TGCAGTGCCGAGAACACAGAGCCCTACGAGCAGTACTTC. Its translation is CSAENTEPYEQYF.

The chain joins TRBV4-1 to TRBJ1-5, with D unclear. The CDR3 consists of 14 residues. Germline CDR1 MGHRA, CDR2 YSYEKL. Trimming cost V 3 bases and J 4 bases, with 10 bases left between them. The CDR3 spells CASSQGYGNQPQHF. The CDR3 coding sequence is TGCGCCAGCAGCCAGGGGTACGGGAATCAGCCCCAGCATTTT.

J is TRBJ2-5 and V is TRBV9, with TRBD2 matching 7 bases. This CDR3 has 17 amino acids. V lost 2 bases and J lost 4; bases outside the gene matches: 14. Germline assignment: CDR1 SGDLS and CDR2 YYNGEE. The CDR3 spells CASSVTGAGASRETQYF. The CDR3 coding sequence is TGTGCCAGCAGCGTTACAGGCGCGGGAGCGTCGCGAGAGACCCAGTACTTC.

This clonotype has only a few counts. This chain joins TRBV6-2 or TRBV6-3 and TRBJ1-1; D call uncertain. Trimming removed 2 bases at V and 0 bases at J, with 7 bases between. The germline V gene encodes CDR1 MNHEY and CDR2 SVGEGT. The CDR3 spans 14 residues. CDR3 nucleotide sequence: TGTGCCAGCAGTTACATCGGTGTGAACACTGAAGCTTTCTTT. As protein: CASSYIGVNTEAFF.

The V and J genes are TRBV27 and TRBJ2-4, with TRBD1 as a possible D gene (6 bases). The DNA end favors TRBJ2-7, so the J call may be wrong. The germline gives CDR1 MNHEY, CDR2 SMNVEV (reference sequence). The CDR3 consists of 14 residues. The DNA for the CDR3 is TGTGCCAGCAGTACCACAGGGCACCCCTACGAGCAGTACTTC. Translation gives CASSTTGHPYEQYF.

This clonotype has only a few counts. This chain links TRBV5-1 with TRBJ2-1; 8 nucleotides match TRBD2. This CDR3 is 15 amino acids long. V dropped 4 bases and J dropped 7; count of bases not matched to a gene: 10. In germline, CDR1 is SGHRS, CDR2 YFSETQ. The chain's CDR3 is CASSTATSAWNEQFF. The CDR3 DNA reads TGCGCCAGCAGCACGGCGACTAGCGCTTGGAATGAGCAGTTCTTC.

This chain uses TRBV25-1 with TRBJ2-1, with TRBD2 matching 7 bases. The germline V gene has CDR1 MGHDK and CDR2 SYGVNS. V shed 2 bases, J shed 7 bases, and the junction held 14 bases outside the gene matches. This CDR3 contains 17 residues. CDR3 amino acids: CASSETHRDYPFNEQFF. The CDR3 bases are TGTGCCAGCAGTGAAACCCACCGGGACTACCCCTTTAATGAGCAGTTCTTC.

The chain joins TRBV6-6 to TRBJ1-2; TRBD1 matches 7 bases. V lost 2 bases, J lost 7 bases, and 7 bases stayed unmatched. The CDR3 contains 14 residues. CDR1 MNHNY and CDR2 SVGAGI come from the germline V gene (reference sequence). CDR3 amino acids: CASSYEGAEGGYTF. Here the CDR3 DNA reads TGTGCCAGCAGTTACGAGGGGGCAGAGGGTGGCTACACCTTC.

The chain combines TRBV12-3 or TRBV12-4 with TRBJ1-6; no firm D call. The CDR3 length is 15 residues. V was shortened by 3 bases and J by 14 bases, with 20 bases between the two germline ends. The CDR3 region is CASSFRGGNGFSLHF. DNA of the CDR3: TGTGCCAGCAGTTTTCGAGGTGGCAATGGTTTCTCCCTCCACTTT.

CDR3 region: CATSRDPSPDSVNSYEQYF. For the CDR3, the DNA is TGTGCCACCAGCAGAGATCCCTCCCCGGACAGCGTTAACTCCTACGAGCAGTACTTC. The V call is TRBV15, the J call TRBJ2-7, with D tentatively TRBD1 (6 bases). The CDR3 is made up of 19 amino acids. Germline V CDR1 and CDR2: LNHNV, YYDKDF (reference sequence). V was cut by 0 bases and J by 0 bases, with 21 bases left in between. The variable domain in full, completed from reference TRBV15 and TRBJ2-7, reads DAMVIQNPRYQVTQFGKPVTLSCSQTLNHNVMYWYQQKSSQAPKLLFHYYDKDFNNEADTPDNFQSRRPNTSFCFLDIRSPGLGDTAMYLCATSRDPSPDSVNSYEQYFGPGTRLTVT.

Details on this clonotype: The germline gene is not matched at one end of the junction; a read error may be the cause. The J gene is TRBJ2-1, the V gene TRBV27, with D perhaps matching TRBD1 (5 bases). The CDR3 covers 14 residues. Germline CDR1 is MNHEY and CDR2 is SMNVEV (reference sequence). The CDR3 protein is CASSLSDRPHEQFF. CDR3 DNA: TGTGCCAGCAGCCTCTCTGACAGACCCCATGAACAGTTCTTC.

The chain links TRBV29-1 to TRBJ1-1; 9 bases are shared with TRBD1. V shed 7 bases and J 4 bases; nucleotides not matched to a gene: 19. This CDR3 is 17 amino acids long. Germline lookup yields CDR1 SQVTM and CDR2 ANQGSEA. The CDR3 DNA follows: TGCAGCGCTTCCCTAGCCACAGGGGGCGCCGGGAGCACTGAAGCTTTCTTT. Translated, it gives CSASLATGGAGSTEAFF.

This chain links TRBV10-3 with TRBJ2-5, with 7 bases identical to TRBD1. The DNA end favors TRBJ2-1, so the J call may be wrong. CDR3 length equals 17 residues. In germline, CDR1 is ENHRY, CDR2 SYGVKD. CDR3 amino acids: CAISESTGMGEQETQFF. The CDR3 DNA is TGTGCCATCAGTGAGTCGACAGGGATGGGAGAACAAGAGACCCAGTTCTTC.

This clonotype was seen a few times. V and J are TRBV7-9 and TRBJ1-1, with TRBD1 matching over 7 bases. This CDR3 contains 14 residues. The J segment lost 4 bases and the V segment lost 5 bases, leaving 7 bases of the junction unmatched. Germline CDR1 and CDR2: SEHNR and FQNEAQ (reference sequence). CDR3 in DNA: TGTGCCAGCAGCCGAGGGGGCGGTGGCACTGAAGCTTTCTTT. Amino acids: CASSRGGGGTEAFF. Combining the CDR3 with reference TRBV7-9 and TRBJ1-1 gives the whole variable domain DTGVSQNPRHKITKRGQNVTFRCDPISEHNRLYWYRQTLGQGPEFLTYFQNEAQLEKSRLLSDRFSAERPKGSFSTLEIQRTEQGDSAMYLCASSRGGGGTEAFFGQGTRLTVV.

This chain joins TRBV6-2 or TRBV6-3 and TRBJ2-4; D is perhaps TRBD1 (6 bases). The J call may be wrong; the DNA end is better matched by TRBJ2-7. This CDR3 contains 15 residues. Germline V CDR1 and CDR2: MNHEY, SVGEGT. CDR3 DNA sequence: TGTGCCAGCTCTTGGGACACCACAAGCTCCTACGAGCAGTACTTC. It specifies CASSWDTTSSYEQYF.

This clonotype has just one count. This chain links TRBV24-1 with TRBJ2-7, with D possibly matching TRBD2 (6 bases). Per germline, CDR1 KGHDR and CDR2 SFDVKD. The CDR3 totals 14 residues. V was pared by 4 bases and J by 7 bases, with 16 bases between. CDR3 nucleotides: TGTGCCACCAGTGACCGGGACTCATACAATGAGCAGTACTTC. It translates to CATSDRDSYNEQYF.

This chain uses TRBV5-6 with TRBJ2-7; TRBD2 agrees at 7 bases. The V and J ends lost 4 bases and 7 bases, in that order; junction bases with no gene match: 2. The CDR3 is made up of 11 amino acids. The germline V gene encodes CDR1 SGHDT and CDR2 YYEEEE. DNA of the CDR3: TGTGCCAGCAGCACACTAGCGGAGCAGTACTTC. Protein: CASSTLAEQYF. The whole variable domain, remainder taken from reference TRBV5-6 and TRBJ2-7, is DAGVTQSPTHLIKTRGQQVTLRCSPKSGHDTVSWYQQALGQGPQFIFQYYEEEERQRGNFPDRFSGHQFPNYSSELNVNALLLGDSALYLCASSTLAEQYFGPGTRLTVT.

The chain joins TRBV7-9 to TRBJ2-1; D unresolved. The germline V and J ends were trimmed by 4 bases and 9 bases, with 1 base remaining between them. Germline assignment: CDR1 SEHNR and CDR2 FQNEAQ (reference sequence). CDR3 length: 9 amino acids. CDR3 sequence: CASSCEQFF. In DNA, the CDR3 is TGTGCCAGCAGCTGTGAGCAGTTCTTC. Full variable domain (outside the CDR3, taken from reference TRBV7-9 and TRBJ2-1): DTGVSQNPRHKITKRGQNVTFRCDPISEHNRLYWYRQTLGQGPEFLTYFQNEAQLEKSRLLSDRFSAERPKGSFSTLEIQRTEQGDSAMYLCASSCEQFFGPGTRLTVL.